This T cell receptor beta chain is drawn from a study of blood T cell repertoires in COVID-19. Germline CDR1 MRHNA, CDR2 SNTAGT. V was clipped by 0 bases and J by 3 bases; unmatched bases: 1. The CDR3 contains 16 residues. Assay used: immunoSEQ multiplex PCR; TCRdb lists only in-frame clones, some missing. The sample has approximately 50,000 clones, about nine tenths seen once. V gene TRBV6-4 combines with J gene TRBJ2-1, with 11 bases identical to TRBD2. Sequenced sample: peripheral blood. The receptor comes from a man aged 65-85 years with acute or convalescent COVID-19. CDR3 loop: CASSDSGTSGYNEQFF. CDR3 DNA sequence: TGTGCCAGCAGTGACTCCGGGACTAGCGGCTACAATGAGCAGTTCTTC.